A single sample gave rise to the 8 T cell receptor beta chains below, sequenced in a study of cytomegalovirus exposure and HLA in healthy donors. The PCR ran on 60 Vbeta and 13 Jbeta primers. TCRdb's copy holds only in-frame clones and misses some; the assay was immunoSEQ multiplex PCR. The repertoire includes around 92,000 clones, about 80% of them detected once, and over 15% sits in the top ten. The sequencing input was PBMCs. The receptor source for this set is a man in his sixties in good health and CMV-seropositive.

This clone was seen just once. The CDR3 does not end in the conserved phenylalanine or tryptophan, so this is likely a read error. V gene TRBV28 combines with J gene TRBJ2-3; D possibly corresponds to TRBD1 (5 bases). Trimming took off 3 bases at V and 0 bases at J, with 13 bases between the two ends. Per germline, CDR1 MDHEN and CDR2 SYDVKM. The CDR3 consists of 16 residues. CDR3 sequence reads: CASSFYVQGSTDTQYS. CDR3 in DNA: TGTGCCAGCAGTTTTTATGTGCAGGGTAGCACAGATACGCAGTATTCT.

The genes are TRBV5-6 and TRBJ1-2; possible D gene TRBD1, 5 bases. The germline V gene encodes CDR1 SGHDT and CDR2 YYEEEE. CDR3 length equals 14 residues. Trimming took off 2 bases at V and 8 bases at J, with 16 bases between the two ends. CDR3 sequence (DNA): TGTGCCAGCAGCTTATCCAGGCGGGGGATAGGCTACACCTTC. The encoded protein is CASSLSRRGIGYTF.

The rearrangement links TRBV27 to TRBJ2-3; D possibly corresponds to TRBD2 (5 bases). The CDR3 totals 14 residues. The germline V gene has CDR1 MNHEY and CDR2 SMNVEV (reference sequence). V lost 7 bases and J lost 3, with 14 bases in between. CDR3: CASKGTGWTDTQYF. The DNA of the CDR3 is TGTGCCAGCAAAGGTACGGGGTGGACAGATACGCAGTATTTT.

The CDR3 DNA is TGTGCCAGCAGCCCTCGGGGGGGGGCCCTCTCCTACAATGAGCAGTTCTTC. Protein sequence: CASSPRGGALSYNEQFF. This rearrangement joins TRBV7-9 to TRBJ2-1, with 8 positions matching TRBD2. The CDR3 consists of 17 residues. CDR1 and CDR2 (germline): SEHNR, FQNEAQ (reference sequence). V shed 5 bases, J shed 0 bases, and the junction held 9 bases outside the gene matches.

The rearrangement joins TRBV6-6 to TRBJ2-5, with D perhaps TRBD2 (5 bases). Germline V gene sequence: CDR1 MNHNY, CDR2 SVGAGI (reference sequence). The germline V and J ends were trimmed by 6 bases and 5 bases, with 13 bases remaining between them. The CDR3 runs to 13 residues. CDR3 loop: CASSYDGVETQYF. The CDR3 nucleotides read TGTGCCAGCAGCTATGACGGGGTGGAGACCCAGTACTTC.

On this clone itself: Since the CDR3 does not end with the conserved phenylalanine or tryptophan, this likely comes from a read error. The DNA is left out, because the CDR3 cannot be placed on it with certainty; the CDR3 is given as TCRdb lists it. This rearrangement joins TRBV10-3 to TRBJ1-6; the table's D call of TRBD1 was not tested on the DNA. Germline V lookup: CDR1 ENHRY, CDR2 SYGVKD. With termini counted, the CDR3 has 12 amino acids. The CDR3 spells CAISEGTGAFHL.

The rearrangement links TRBV28 to TRBJ2-7, with D hard to call. The CDR3 is 13 amino acids. V shed 6 bases and J shed 3 bases, with 12 bases lying between them. CDR1 and CDR2 (germline): MDHEN, SYDVKM. The CDR3 DNA reads TGTGCCAGCAGCCCCTCCCTCCTCTACGAGCAGTACTTC. This encodes CASSPSLLYEQYF.

V is TRBV27 and J is TRBJ2-3; no clear D gene. This CDR3 region has 15 residues. The germline V gene has CDR1 MNHEY and CDR2 SMNVEV (reference sequence). Trimming pared 5 bases from V and 0 bases from J, leaving 12 bases between. CDR3: CASSPIGASTDTQYF. CDR3 DNA: TGTGCCAGCAGTCCAATAGGAGCTAGCACAGATACGCAGTATTTT.